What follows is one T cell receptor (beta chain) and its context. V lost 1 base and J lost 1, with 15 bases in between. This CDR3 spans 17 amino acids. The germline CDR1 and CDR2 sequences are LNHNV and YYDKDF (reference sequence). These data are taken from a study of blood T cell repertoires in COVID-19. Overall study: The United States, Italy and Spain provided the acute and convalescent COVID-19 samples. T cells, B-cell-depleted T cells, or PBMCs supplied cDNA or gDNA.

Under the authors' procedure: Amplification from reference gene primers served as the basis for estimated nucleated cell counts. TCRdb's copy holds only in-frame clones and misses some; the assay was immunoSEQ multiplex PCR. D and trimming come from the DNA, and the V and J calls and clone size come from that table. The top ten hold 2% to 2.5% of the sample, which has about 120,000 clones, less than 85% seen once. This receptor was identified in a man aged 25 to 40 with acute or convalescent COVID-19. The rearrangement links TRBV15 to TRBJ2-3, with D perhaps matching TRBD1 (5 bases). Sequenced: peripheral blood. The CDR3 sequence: CATSRGGTRSGTDTQYF. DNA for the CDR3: TGTGCCACCAGCAGAGGGGGCACTCGATCGGGCACAGATACGCAGTATTTT.